This T cell receptor (beta chain) was recovered during a study of blood T cell repertoires in COVID-19. Study summary: PBMCs, B-cell-depleted T cells, or T cells provided the cDNA or gDNA that made up the material.

TCRdb's table, derived via immunoSEQ multiplex PCR, lists solely in-frame clones and lacks some. The sample contains approximately 30,000 clones, around 87% of which appear only once. CDR3 length: 15 residues. Germline V lookup: CDR1 KGHSH, CDR2 LQKENI. V was trimmed by 0 bases and J by 0 bases, leaving 9 bases between them. This chain connects TRBV18 to TRBJ2-7, with no clear D. This receptor was obtained from a human donor in a cohort sampled during active COVID-19. The sample taken for sequencing was peripheral blood. CDR3 loop: CASSPPARNSYEQYF. The CDR3 region has the DNA TGTGCCAGCTCACCACCGGCGAGGAACTCCTACGAGCAGTACTTC.